A single sample is the source of the 25 T cell receptor beta chains below, sequenced in a study of early T cells in non-severe SARS-CoV-2 infection. TCRdb re-derived calls from the 5' RACE reads in MiXCR, one entry per CDR3 protein. The sample includes 60,000 to 65,000 distinct CDR3 sequences, roughly 8.8% seen only once; the top ten take approximately 1.1%. The specimen was whole blood. The receptor set was obtained from an adult who was a healthcare worker with PCR-confirmed SARS-CoV-2 infection or an uninfected control (not recorded which).

The sample holds a few counts of this clonotype. V is TRBV7-9 and J is TRBJ1-5; D is undetermined. The CDR3 extends over 14 amino acids. Germline assignment: CDR1 SEHNR and CDR2 FQNEAQ (reference sequence). V lost 4 bases and J 3 bases, leaving 10 bases between the germline ends. In DNA form, the CDR3 reads TGTGCCAGCAGCTCCCCGGGTAACAATCAGCCCCAGCATTTT. Protein sequence: CASSSPGNNQPQHF. The full variable domain, completed using reference TRBV7-9 and TRBJ1-5, is DTGVSQNPRHKITKRGQNVTFRCDPISEHNRLYWYRQTLGQGPEFLTYFQNEAQLEKSRLLSDRFSAERPKGSFSTLEIQRTEQGDSAMYLCASSSPGNNQPQHFGDGTRLSIL.

This clonotype was recorded many times. This chain joins TRBV6-5 and TRBJ2-5; TRBD2 aligns across 8 bases. Per the germline V gene, CDR1 is MNHEY and CDR2 is SVGAGI. V gave up 6 bases and J gave up 3 bases; unmatched junction bases: 6. CDR3 size: 14 residues. The CDR3 sequence is CASRSGGAEETQYF. The DNA for the CDR3 is TGTGCCAGCAGATCGGGGGGGGCAGAAGAGACCCAGTACTTC.

The table lists this clonotype with many counts. This chain uses TRBV30 with TRBJ1-6; D gene uncertain. Trimming stripped 1 base from V and 6 bases from J, with 7 bases between. Germline V lookup: CDR1 GTSNPN, CDR2 SVGIG (reference sequence). This CDR3 has 13 amino acids. CDR3 nucleotides: TGTGCCTGGAGTGAGAAGGGTAATTCACCCCTCCACTTT. This encodes CAWSEKGNSPLHF.

This clonotype was picked up many times. The chain uses TRBV7-2 and TRBJ2-5; TRBD2 agrees at 13 bases. The CDR3 consists of 16 residues. Germline V gene data show CDR1 as SGHTA and CDR2 as FQGNSA. The trim removed 5 bases at V and 5 bases at J, leaving 8 bases unmatched. The CDR3 reads CASSPTGLAGSETQYF. DNA of the CDR3: TGTGCCAGCAGCCCCACGGGACTAGCGGGGTCTGAGACCCAGTACTTC.

This clonotype was seen more than once but under ten times. The V call is TRBV7-8, the J call TRBJ2-3, with 7 bases that match TRBD2. The CDR3 extends over 14 amino acids. In germline, CDR1 is SGHVS, CDR2 FQNEAQ. V shed 5 bases and J 4 bases; nucleotides not matched to a gene: 6. CDR3 loop: CASSPGTTADTQYF. In DNA form, the CDR3 reads TGTGCCAGCAGCCCCGGGACTACGGCAGATACGCAGTATTTT.

This clonotype was detected only a few times. This rearrangement joins TRBV6-6 to TRBJ2-3; D may be TRBD2 (5 bases). With 6 bases removed from V and 0 bases from J, the gap between germline ends came to 16 bases. This CDR3 is 16 amino acids long. Germline CDR1 and CDR2: MNHNY and SVGAGI (reference sequence). CDR3 residues: CASSPKRGLSTDTQYF. CDR3 sequence (DNA): TGTGCCAGCAGCCCCAAACGGGGATTAAGCACAGATACGCAGTATTTT.

Many counts were recorded for this clonotype. The chain couples TRBV7-2 to TRBJ1-1; TRBD1 aligns across 9 bases. The V gene's germline CDR1 is SGHTA and CDR2 FQGNSA. This CDR3 region has 15 residues. V lost 6 bases, J lost 3 bases, and 8 bases stayed unmatched. CDR3 DNA: TGTGCCAGCAGTCCGGGACAGGGAGGGTACACTGAAGCTTTCTTT. This sequence encodes CASSPGQGGYTEAFF. Filled out from reference TRBV7-2 and TRBJ1-1, the complete variable domain reads GAGVSQSPSNKVTEKGKDVELRCDPISGHTALYWYRQSLGQGLEFLIYFQGNSAPDKSGLPSDRFSAERTGGSVSTLTIQRTQQEDSAVYLCASSPGQGGYTEAFFGQGTRLTVV.

V is TRBV11-2 and J is TRBJ2-5; the match to TRBD2 covers 12 bases. Per germline, CDR1 SGHAT and CDR2 FQNNGV. The length of the CDR3 is 17 residues. J lost 1 base, V lost 2 bases, and 5 bases had no gene match. As DNA, the CDR3 is TGTGCCAGCAGCTTAATCCTAGCGGGGGGGCTCCAAGAGACCCAGTACTTC. Its translation: CASSLILAGGLQETQYF.

J is TRBJ2-5 and V is TRBV27, with D perhaps TRBD2 (5 bases). From germline, CDR1 is MNHEY and CDR2 SMNVEV (reference sequence). Trimming pared 5 bases from V and 0 bases from J, leaving 7 bases between. The CDR3 loop spans 13 amino acids. The CDR3 DNA is TGTGCCAGCAGTACGGGGTACCAAGAGACCCAGTACTTC. This codes for CASSTGYQETQYF.

The table lists this clonotype with many counts. The rearrangement uses TRBV7-6 and TRBJ2-3; 7 bases map to TRBD2. CDR1 is SGHVS, CDR2 FNYEAQ, per germline. The trim removed 1 base at V and 1 base at J, leaving 2 bases unmatched. This CDR3 contains 15 residues. CDR3 DNA: TGTGCCAGCAGCTTAGGTGGGGGGGGCACAGATACGCAGTATTTT. Translating it yields CASSLGGGGTDTQYF. The whole variable domain, filled in from reference TRBV7-6 and TRBJ2-3, reads GAGVSQSPRYKVTKRGQDVALRCDPISGHVSLYWYRQALGQGPEFLTYFNYEAQQDKSGLPNDRFSAERPEGSISTLTIQRTEQRDSAMYRCASSLGGGGTDTQYFGPGTRLTVL.

This clonotype was seen more than once but under ten times. The chain is built from TRBV12-3 or TRBV12-4 and TRBJ2-2; D may be TRBD2 (5 bases). The CDR3 sequence is 15 residues long. V was trimmed by 2 bases and J by 5 bases, leaving 12 bases between them. CDR3 protein: CASSLKEAVTGELFF. CDR3 nucleotide sequence: TGTGCCAGCAGTTTAAAGGAGGCCGTAACCGGGGAGCTGTTTTTT.

This clonotype was observed a handful of times. The V gene is TRBV5-4, the J gene TRBJ1-1; D uncertain. The CDR3 consists of 14 residues. Germline V gene sequence: CDR1 SGHNT, CDR2 YYREEE (reference sequence). The germline V and J ends were trimmed by 4 bases and 5 bases, with 15 bases remaining between them. CDR3 sequence: CASSPLSRVTEAFF. The CDR3, as DNA: TGTGCCAGCAGCCCTCTTTCTAGGGTTACTGAAGCTTTCTTT.

The chain's CDR3 is CAWSSWTGYGYTF. The CDR3 DNA follows: TGTGCCTGGAGTTCTTGGACAGGCTATGGCTACACCTTC. The V call is TRBV30, the J call TRBJ1-2; 7 nucleotides agree with TRBD1. Germline-derived CDR1 and CDR2 are GTSNPN and SVGIG (reference sequence). This CDR3 comprises 13 residues. J lost 4 bases, V lost 2 bases, and 4 bases had no gene match.

This clonotype was counted a few times. The chain combines TRBV6-2 or TRBV6-3 with TRBJ2-7; D is uncertain. There are 15 residues in the CDR3. CDR1 is MNHEY, CDR2 SVGEGT, per germline. Trimming left V 5 bases short and J 7 bases short, with 21 bases between. The chain's CDR3 is CASSLLGSSSREQYV. The CDR3 DNA sequence: TGTGCCAGCAGTCTCCTCGGGTCCTCGTCTCGGGAGCAGTACGTC.

This clonotype was seen at least ten times. J is TRBJ1-1 and V is TRBV20-1; 8 positions agree with TRBD1. Germline V gene data show CDR1 as DFQATT and CDR2 as SNEGSKA (reference sequence). This CDR3 has 13 residues. V dropped 3 bases and J dropped 1; count of bases not matched to a gene: 1. The CDR3 loop reads CSASRGRNTEAFF. Here the CDR3 DNA reads TGCAGTGCTAGCAGGGGGCGGAACACTGAAGCTTTCTTT.

J is TRBJ2-1 and V is TRBV7-3; possibly TRBD1 for D (6 bases). CDR1 and CDR2 (germline): SGHTA, FQGTGA. This CDR3 is 13 amino acids long. V was cut by 5 bases and J by 5 bases, with 10 bases left in between. This CDR3 is CASSRHRDNEQFF. DNA for the CDR3: TGTGCCAGCAGCCGCCACAGGGACAATGAGCAGTTCTTC.

The V and J genes are TRBV7-3 and TRBJ2-3; D may be TRBD1 or TRBD2 (6 bases each). Germline V lookup: CDR1 SGHTA, CDR2 FQGTGA. This CDR3 region has 13 residues. V dropped 5 bases and J dropped 6 bases, with 12 bases sitting between them. CDR3 loop: CASSEGGPDTQYF. The CDR3 nucleotides read TGTGCCAGCAGCGAGGGGGGCCCCGATACGCAGTATTTT.

The V call is TRBV11-2, the J call TRBJ1-5; unclear D gene. Trimming pared 3 bases from V and 5 bases from J, leaving 2 bases between. Germline assignment: CDR1 SGHAT and CDR2 FQNNGV. The CDR3 sequence is 11 residues long. The CDR3 DNA is TGTGCCAGCAGCTTTGATCAGCCCCAGCATTTT. Its protein product is CASSFDQPQHF.

There are a few counts of this clonotype. The rearrangement links TRBV5-5 to TRBJ2-7; weak D call: TRBD1 (6 bases). The CDR3 totals 14 residues. Germline-derived CDR1 and CDR2 are SGHKS and YYEKEE (reference sequence). The ends were cut back, 2 bases at V and 3 bases at J, with 12 bases in the middle. The CDR3 here is CASSLSTGYYEQYV. The DNA of the CDR3 is TGTGCCAGCAGCTTATCGACAGGTTACTACGAGCAGTACGTC.

There are a few counts of this clonotype. The chain recombines TRBV29-1 with TRBJ1-1, with D unresolved. The CDR3 runs to 11 residues. The ends were cut back, 4 bases at V and 5 bases at J, with 8 bases in the middle. Germline CDR1 and CDR2: SQVTM and ANQGSEA. The CDR3 coding sequence is TGCAGCGTTGCACCGTCGACTGAAGCTTTCTTT. Translating it yields CSVAPSTEAFF.

This clonotype occurred a few times. V gene TRBV6-5 combines with J gene TRBJ1-1; D possibly corresponds to TRBD1 (5 bases). CDR1 and CDR2 from the germline V gene are MNHEY and SVGAGI. This CDR3 region has 13 residues. Trimming stripped 6 bases from V and 4 bases from J, with 12 bases between. CDR3 sequence reads: CASRWRGTTEAFF. CDR3 in DNA: TGTGCCAGCAGGTGGAGGGGTACCACTGAAGCTTTCTTT.

This clonotype was recorded a few times. The V gene is TRBV10-3, the J gene TRBJ2-7; D might be TRBD1 (6 bases). Deletions cut 2 bases from V and 6 bases from J, with 23 bases between. This CDR3 region has 17 residues. Germline V CDR1 and CDR2: ENHRY, SYGVKD. Here the CDR3 reads CAISEPRTRQVLGEQYV. CDR3 nucleotide sequence: TGTGCCATCAGTGAGCCCCGGACGCGACAGGTTCTTGGCGAGCAGTACGTC.

A few counts support this clonotype. V is TRBV9 and J is TRBJ1-4; D is ambiguous. V lost 0 bases and J 4 bases, leaving 16 bases between the germline ends. From germline, CDR1 is SGDLS and CDR2 YYNGEE. This CDR3 has 17 amino acids. The CDR3 spells CASSVEAGGLNNEKLFF. In DNA, the CDR3 is TGTGCCAGCAGCGTAGAAGCAGGCGGGCTAAATAATGAAAAACTGTTTTTT.

This chain uses TRBV27 with TRBJ2-1, with D perhaps TRBD1 (6 bases). Germline loops: CDR1 MNHEY, CDR2 SMNVEV (reference sequence). This CDR3 comprises 15 residues. Deletions cut 6 bases from V and 0 bases from J, with 12 bases between. The chain's CDR3 is CASSLDRSSYNEQFF. The CDR3 coding sequence is TGTGCCAGCAGCTTAGACAGGAGCTCCTACAATGAGCAGTTCTTC.

The chain has TRBV29-1 and TRBJ2-5, with a possible D match to TRBD1 (5 bases). CDR1 and CDR2 from the germline V gene are SQVTM and ANQGSEA. V lost 1 base and J lost 2, with 8 bases in between. The CDR3 is 13 amino acids. The DNA of the CDR3 is TGCAGCGTTGAAGCGAAGGGGCAAGAGACCCAGTACTTC. Translated, it gives CSVEAKGQETQYF.